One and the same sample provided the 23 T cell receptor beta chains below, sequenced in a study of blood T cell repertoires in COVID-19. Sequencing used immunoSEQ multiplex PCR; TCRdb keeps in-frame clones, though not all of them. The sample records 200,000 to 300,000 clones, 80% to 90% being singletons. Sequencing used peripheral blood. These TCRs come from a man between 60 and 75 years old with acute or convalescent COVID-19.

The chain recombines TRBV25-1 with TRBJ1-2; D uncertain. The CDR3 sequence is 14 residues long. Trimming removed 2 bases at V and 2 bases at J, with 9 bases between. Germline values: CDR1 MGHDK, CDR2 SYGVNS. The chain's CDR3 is CASSEAGDNYGYTF. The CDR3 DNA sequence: TGTGCCAGCAGTGAAGCGGGAGACAACTATGGCTACACCTTC.

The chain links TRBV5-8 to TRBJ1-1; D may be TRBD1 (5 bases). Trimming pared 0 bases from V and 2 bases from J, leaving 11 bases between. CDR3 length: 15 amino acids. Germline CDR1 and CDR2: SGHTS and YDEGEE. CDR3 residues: CASSLAPDRNTEAFF. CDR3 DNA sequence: TGTGCCAGCAGCTTGGCCCCAGACAGAAACACTGAAGCTTTCTTT.

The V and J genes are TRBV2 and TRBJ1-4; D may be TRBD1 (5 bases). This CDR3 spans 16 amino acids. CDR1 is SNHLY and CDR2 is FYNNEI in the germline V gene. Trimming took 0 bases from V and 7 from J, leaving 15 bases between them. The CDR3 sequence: CASSEAGQGWSEKLFF. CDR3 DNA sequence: TGTGCCAGCAGTGAAGCCGGGCAGGGATGGAGTGAAAAACTGTTTTTT. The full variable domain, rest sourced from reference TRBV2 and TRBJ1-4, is EPEVTQTPSHQVTQMGQEVILRCVPISNHLYFYWYRQILGQKVEFLVSFYNNEISEKSEIFDDQFSVERPDGSNFTLKIRSTKLEDSAMYFCASSEAGQGWSEKLFFGSGTQLSVL.

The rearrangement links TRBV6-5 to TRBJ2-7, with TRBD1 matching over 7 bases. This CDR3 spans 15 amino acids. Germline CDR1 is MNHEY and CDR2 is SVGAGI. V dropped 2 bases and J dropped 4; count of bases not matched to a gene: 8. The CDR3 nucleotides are TGTGCCAGCAGTTACGCCGAGAACAGGGGTTACGAGCAGTACTTC. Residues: CASSYAENRGYEQYF.

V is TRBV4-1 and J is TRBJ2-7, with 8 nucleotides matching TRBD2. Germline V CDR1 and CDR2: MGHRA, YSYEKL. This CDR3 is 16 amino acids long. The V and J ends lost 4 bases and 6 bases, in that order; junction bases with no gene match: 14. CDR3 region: CASSPSPPGLVAEQYF. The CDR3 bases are TGCGCCAGCAGCCCCTCCCCCCCGGGACTAGTAGCCGAGCAGTACTTC.

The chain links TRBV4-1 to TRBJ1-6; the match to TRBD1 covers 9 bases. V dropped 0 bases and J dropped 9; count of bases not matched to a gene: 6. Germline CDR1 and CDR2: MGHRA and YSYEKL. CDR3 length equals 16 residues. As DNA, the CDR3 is TGCGCCAGCAGCCAAGATGGACAGGGGTTCATTTCACCCCTCCACTTT. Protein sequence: CASSQDGQGFISPLHF.

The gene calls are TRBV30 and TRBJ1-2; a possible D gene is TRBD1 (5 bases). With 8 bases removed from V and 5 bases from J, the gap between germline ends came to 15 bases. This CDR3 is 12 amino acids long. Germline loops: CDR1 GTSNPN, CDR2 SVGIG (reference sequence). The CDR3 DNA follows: TGTGCCGCGAAGGGCCAGGGATATGGCTACACCTTC. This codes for CAAKGQGYGYTF.

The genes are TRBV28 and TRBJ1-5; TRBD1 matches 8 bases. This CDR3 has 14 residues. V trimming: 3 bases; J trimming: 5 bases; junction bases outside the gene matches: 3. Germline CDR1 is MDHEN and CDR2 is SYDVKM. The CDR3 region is CASSLTGAYQPQHF. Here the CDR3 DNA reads TGTGCCAGCAGTTTGACAGGGGCATATCAGCCCCAGCATTTT. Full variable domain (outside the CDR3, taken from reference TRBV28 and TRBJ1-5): DVKVTQSSRYLVKRTGEKVFLECVQDMDHENMFWYRQDPGLGLRLIYFSYDVKMKEKGDIPEGYSVSREKKERFSLILESASTNQTSMYLCASSLTGAYQPQHFGDGTRLSIL.

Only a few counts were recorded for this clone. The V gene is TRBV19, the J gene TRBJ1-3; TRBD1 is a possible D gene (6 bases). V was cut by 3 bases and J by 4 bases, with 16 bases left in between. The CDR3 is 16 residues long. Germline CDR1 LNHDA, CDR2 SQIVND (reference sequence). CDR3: CASSIRAGARGNTIYF. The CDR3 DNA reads TGTGCCAGTAGTATCCGCGCGGGGGCAAGGGGAAACACCATATATTTT.

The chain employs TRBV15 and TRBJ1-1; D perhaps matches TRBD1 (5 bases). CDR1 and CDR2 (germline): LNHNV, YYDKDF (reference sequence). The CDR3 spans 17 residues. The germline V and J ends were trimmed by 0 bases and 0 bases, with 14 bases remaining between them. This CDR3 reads CATSRDWQGFLNTEAFF. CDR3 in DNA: TGTGCCACCAGCAGAGATTGGCAGGGCTTTTTGAACACTGAAGCTTTCTTT.

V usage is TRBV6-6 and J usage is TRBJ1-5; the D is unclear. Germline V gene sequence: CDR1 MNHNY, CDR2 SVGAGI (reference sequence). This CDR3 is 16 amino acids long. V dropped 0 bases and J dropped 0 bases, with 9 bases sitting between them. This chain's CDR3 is CASSYSAADSNQPQHF. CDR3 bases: TGTGCCAGCAGTTACTCGGCGGCAGATAGCAATCAGCCCCAGCATTTT.

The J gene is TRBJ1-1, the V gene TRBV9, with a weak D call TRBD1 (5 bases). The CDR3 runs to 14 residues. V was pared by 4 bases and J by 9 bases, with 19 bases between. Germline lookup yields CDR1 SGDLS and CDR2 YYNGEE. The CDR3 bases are TGTGCCAGCAGCTCAGAGGGGAGGGGCACCCAAGCTTTCTTT. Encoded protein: CASSSEGRGTQAFF. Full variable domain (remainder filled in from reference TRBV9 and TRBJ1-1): DSGVTQTPKHLITATGQRVTLRCSPRSGDLSVYWYQQSLDQGLQFLIQYYNGEERAKGNILERFSAQQFPDLHSELNLSSLELGDSALYFCASSSEGRGTQAFFGQGTRLTVV.

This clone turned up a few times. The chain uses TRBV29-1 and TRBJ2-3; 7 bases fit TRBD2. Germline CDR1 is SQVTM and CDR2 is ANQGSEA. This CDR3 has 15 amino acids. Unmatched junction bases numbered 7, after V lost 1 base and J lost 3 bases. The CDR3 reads CSVEVGGGGTDTQYF. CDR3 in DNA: TGCAGCGTTGAAGTGGGTGGCGGGGGAACAGATACGCAGTATTTT.

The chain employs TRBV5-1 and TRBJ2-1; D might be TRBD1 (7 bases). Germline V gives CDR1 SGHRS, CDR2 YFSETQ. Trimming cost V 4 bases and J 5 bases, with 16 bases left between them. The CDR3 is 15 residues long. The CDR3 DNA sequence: TGCGCCAGCAGCAAGGGAGGTACAGGGGACAATGAGCAGTTCTTC. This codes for CASSKGGTGDNEQFF.

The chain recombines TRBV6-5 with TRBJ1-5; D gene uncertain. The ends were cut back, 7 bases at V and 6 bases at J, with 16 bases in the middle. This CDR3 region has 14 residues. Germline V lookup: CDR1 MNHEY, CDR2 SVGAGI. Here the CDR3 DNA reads TGTGCCAGCACGGGAGCGTTCACGAGTCAGCCCCAGCATTTT. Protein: CASTGAFTSQPQHF.

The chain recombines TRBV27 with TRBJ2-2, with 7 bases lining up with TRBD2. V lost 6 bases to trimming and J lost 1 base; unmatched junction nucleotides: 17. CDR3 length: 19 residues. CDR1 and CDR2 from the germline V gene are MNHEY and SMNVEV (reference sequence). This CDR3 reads CASSLRMGVRGLNTGELFF. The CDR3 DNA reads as TGTGCCAGCAGCCTACGCATGGGGGTGCGGGGGTTGAACACCGGGGAGCTGTTTTTT.

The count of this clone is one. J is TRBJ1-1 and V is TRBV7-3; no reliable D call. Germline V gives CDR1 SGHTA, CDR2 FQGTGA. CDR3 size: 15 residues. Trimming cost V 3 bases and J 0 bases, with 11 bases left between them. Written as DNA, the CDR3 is TGTGCCAGCAGCTTCCGGTCCTTGATGAACACTGAAGCTTTCTTT. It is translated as CASSFRSLMNTEAFF. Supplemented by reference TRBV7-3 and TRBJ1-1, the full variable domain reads GAGVSQTPSNKVTEKGKYVELRCDPISGHTALYWYRQSLGQGPEFLIYFQGTGAADDSGLPNDRFFAVRPEGSVSTLKIQRTERGDSAVYLCASSFRSLMNTEAFFGQGTRLTVV.

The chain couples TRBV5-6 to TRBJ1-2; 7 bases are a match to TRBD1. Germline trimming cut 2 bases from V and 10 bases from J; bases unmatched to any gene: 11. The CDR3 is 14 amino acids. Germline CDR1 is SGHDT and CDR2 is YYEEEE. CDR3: CASSFNRGSSDYTF. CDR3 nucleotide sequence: TGTGCCAGCAGCTTTAACAGGGGAAGTAGTGACTACACCTTC.

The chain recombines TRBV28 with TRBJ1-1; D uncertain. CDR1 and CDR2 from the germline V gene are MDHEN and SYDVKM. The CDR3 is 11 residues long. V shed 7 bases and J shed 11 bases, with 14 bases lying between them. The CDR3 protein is CASNQRVKAFF. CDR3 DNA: TGTGCCAGCAACCAACGGGTTAAGGCTTTCTTT. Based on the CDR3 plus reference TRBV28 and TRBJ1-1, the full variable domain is DVKVTQSSRYLVKRTGEKVFLECVQDMDHENMFWYRQDPGLGLRLIYFSYDVKMKEKGDIPEGYSVSREKKERFSLILESASTNQTSMYLCASNQRVKAFFGQGTRLTVV.

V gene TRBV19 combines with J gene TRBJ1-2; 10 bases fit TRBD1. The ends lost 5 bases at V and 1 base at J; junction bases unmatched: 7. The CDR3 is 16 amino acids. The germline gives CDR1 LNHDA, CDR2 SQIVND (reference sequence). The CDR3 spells CASSVSGQGDNYGYTF. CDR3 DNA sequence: TGTGCCAGTAGTGTCTCTGGACAGGGGGATAACTATGGCTACACCTTC.

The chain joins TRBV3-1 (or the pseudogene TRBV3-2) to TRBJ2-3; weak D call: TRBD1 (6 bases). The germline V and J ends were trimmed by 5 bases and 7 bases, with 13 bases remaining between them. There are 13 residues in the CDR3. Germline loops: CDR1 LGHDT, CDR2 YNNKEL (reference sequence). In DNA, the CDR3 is TGTGCCAGCAGCACCCCAGGGGCCAATACGCAGTATTTT. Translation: CASSTPGANTQYF.

In DNA, the CDR3 is TGTGCCAGCAGAAGCGGGACTAGCAATGAGCAGTTCTTC. Protein sequence: CASRSGTSNEQFF. The V call is TRBV13, the J call TRBJ2-1; 8 nucleotides match TRBD2. Trimming at V came to 6 bases and at J to 6 bases, leaving 4 bases not matched to a gene. Germline-derived CDR1 and CDR2 are PRHDT and FYEKMQ (reference sequence). This CDR3 is 13 amino acids long.

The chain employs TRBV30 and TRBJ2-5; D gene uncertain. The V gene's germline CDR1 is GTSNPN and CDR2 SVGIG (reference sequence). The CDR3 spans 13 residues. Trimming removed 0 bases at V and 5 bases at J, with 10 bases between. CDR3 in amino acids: CAWSVSRRETQYF. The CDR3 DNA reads TGTGCCTGGAGTGTCTCTAGGCGGGAGACCCAGTACTTC.